This T cell receptor (beta chain) was identified during a study of CD8 T cells in ankylosing spondylitis. Study-wide findings and caveats: A subset of motif variants has previously been described in the synovial fluid and blood of reactive arthritis. Fewer than 10 highly homologous variants made up a TCR beta motif that seemed to typify ankylosing spondylitis blood.

This clonotype was detected ten times or more. Its matching antigen is unknown. The CDR3 runs 19 residues. Germline loops: CDR1 LGHDT, CDR2 YNNKEL (reference sequence). The germline V and J ends were trimmed by 0 bases and 4 bases, with 23 bases remaining between them. TCR beta libraries were made by quantitative 5'-RACE with molecular barcodes. TCRdb processed the 5' RACE reads anew with MiXCR; each CDR3 protein has one entry. The table has tens of thousands of distinct CDR3 sequences, approximately 5.7% seen once; the top ten hold under 6%. The chain recombines TRBV3-1 with TRBJ2-3, with D perhaps assigned TRBD1 or TRBD2 (5 bases each). The source of this sequence is a male donor with ankylosing spondylitis. Sequencing was done on a sample of synovial fluid, either unsorted or a sorted T cell fraction (not recorded which). CDR3 region: CASSQEPGTHFSDADTQYF. The CDR3 nucleotides read TGTGCCAGCAGCCAAGAGCCCGGGACCCACTTCAGTGACGCAGATACGCAGTATTTT.